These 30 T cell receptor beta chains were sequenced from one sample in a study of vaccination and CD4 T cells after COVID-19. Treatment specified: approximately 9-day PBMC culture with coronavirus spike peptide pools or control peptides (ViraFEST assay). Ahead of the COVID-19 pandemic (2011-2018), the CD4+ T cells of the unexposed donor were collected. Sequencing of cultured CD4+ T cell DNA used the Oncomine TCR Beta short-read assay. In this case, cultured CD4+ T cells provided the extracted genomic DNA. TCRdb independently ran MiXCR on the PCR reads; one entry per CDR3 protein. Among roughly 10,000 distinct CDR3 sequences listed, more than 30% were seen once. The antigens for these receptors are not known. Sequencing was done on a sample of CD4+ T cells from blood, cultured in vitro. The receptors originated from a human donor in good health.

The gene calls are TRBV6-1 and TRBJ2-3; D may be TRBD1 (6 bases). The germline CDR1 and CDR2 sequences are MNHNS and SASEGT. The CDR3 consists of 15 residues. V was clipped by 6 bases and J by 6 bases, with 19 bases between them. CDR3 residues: CASSYTGNNRDTQYF. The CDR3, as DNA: TGTGCCAGCAGCTATACAGGGAATAATCGGGATACGCAGTATTTT.

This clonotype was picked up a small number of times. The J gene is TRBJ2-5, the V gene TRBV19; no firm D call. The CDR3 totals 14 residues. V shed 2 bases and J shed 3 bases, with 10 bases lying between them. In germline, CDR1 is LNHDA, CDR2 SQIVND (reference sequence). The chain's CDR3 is CASSISPTKETQYF. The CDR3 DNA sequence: TGTGCCAGTAGTATATCCCCGACCAAAGAGACCCAGTACTTC. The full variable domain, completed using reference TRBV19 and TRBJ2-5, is DGGITQSPKYLFRKEGQNVTLSCEQNLNHDAMYWYRQDPGQGLRLIYYSQIVNDFQKGDIAEGYSVSREKKESFPLTVTSAQKNPTAFYLCASSISPTKETQYFGPGTRLLVL.

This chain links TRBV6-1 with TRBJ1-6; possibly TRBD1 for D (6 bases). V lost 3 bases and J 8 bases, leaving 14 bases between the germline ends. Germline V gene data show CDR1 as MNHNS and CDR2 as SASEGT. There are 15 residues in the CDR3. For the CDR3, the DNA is TGTGCCAGCAGTGATCAGGGGCTGATGGATTCACCCCTCCACTTT. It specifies CASSDQGLMDSPLHF.

CDR3 loop: CSAPGPLKEWPYNEQFF. The DNA of the CDR3 is TGCAGTGCTCCAGGCCCACTCAAGGAATGGCCCTACAATGAGCAGTTCTTC. The chain combines TRBV20-1 with TRBJ2-1; unclear D gene. V shed 5 bases and J shed 2 bases, with 22 bases lying between them. CDR1 DFQATT and CDR2 SNEGSKA come from the germline V gene (reference sequence). The CDR3 has 17 residues.

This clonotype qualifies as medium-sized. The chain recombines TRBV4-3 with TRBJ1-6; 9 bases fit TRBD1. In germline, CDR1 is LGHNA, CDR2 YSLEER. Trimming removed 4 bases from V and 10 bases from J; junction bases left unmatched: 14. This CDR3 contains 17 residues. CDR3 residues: CASSLFPPGQGNSPLHF. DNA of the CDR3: TGCGCCAGCAGCCTTTTCCCCCCGGGACAGGGAAACTCACCCCTCCACTTT.

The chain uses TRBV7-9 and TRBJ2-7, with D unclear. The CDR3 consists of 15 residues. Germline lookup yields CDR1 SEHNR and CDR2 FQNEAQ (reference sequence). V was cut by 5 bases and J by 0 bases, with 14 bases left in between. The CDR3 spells CASSTRELSSYEQYF. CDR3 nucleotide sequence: TGTGCCAGCAGCACCCGTGAACTAAGCTCCTACGAGCAGTACTTC.

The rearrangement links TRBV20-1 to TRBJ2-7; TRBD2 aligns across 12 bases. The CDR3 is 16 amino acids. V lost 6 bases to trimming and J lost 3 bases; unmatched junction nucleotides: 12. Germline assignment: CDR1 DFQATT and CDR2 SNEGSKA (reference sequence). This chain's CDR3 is CSARKGLAGTFYEQYF. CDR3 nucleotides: TGCAGTGCCCGAAAAGGACTAGCGGGAACCTTCTACGAGCAGTACTTC.

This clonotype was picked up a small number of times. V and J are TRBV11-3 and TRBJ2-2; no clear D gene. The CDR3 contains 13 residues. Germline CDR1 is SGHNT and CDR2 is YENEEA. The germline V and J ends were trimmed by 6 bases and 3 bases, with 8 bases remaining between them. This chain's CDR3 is CASSFRDTGELFF. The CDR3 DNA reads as TGTGCCAGCAGTTTCAGAGACACCGGGGAGCTGTTTTTT. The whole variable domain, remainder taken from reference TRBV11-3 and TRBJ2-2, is EAGVVQSPRYKIIEKKQPVAFWCNPISGHNTLYWYLQNLGQGPELLIRYENEEAVDDSQLPKDRFSAERLKGVDSTLKIQPAELGDSAVYLCASSFRDTGELFFGEGSRLTVL.

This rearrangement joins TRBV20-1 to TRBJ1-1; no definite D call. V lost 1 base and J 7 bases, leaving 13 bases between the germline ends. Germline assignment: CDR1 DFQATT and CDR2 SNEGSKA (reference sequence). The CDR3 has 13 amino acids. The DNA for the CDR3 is TGCAGTGCTAGAGTGTACGACGGAGGTGAAGCTTTCTTT. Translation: CSARVYDGGEAFF.

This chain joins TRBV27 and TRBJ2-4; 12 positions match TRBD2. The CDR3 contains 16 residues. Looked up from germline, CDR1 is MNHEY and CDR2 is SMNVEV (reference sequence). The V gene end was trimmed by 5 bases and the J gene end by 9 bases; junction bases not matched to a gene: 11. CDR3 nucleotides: TGTGCCAGCAGTCCCTGGACTAGCGGGGCCAGGGGCATTCAGTACTTC. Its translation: CASSPWTSGARGIQYF.

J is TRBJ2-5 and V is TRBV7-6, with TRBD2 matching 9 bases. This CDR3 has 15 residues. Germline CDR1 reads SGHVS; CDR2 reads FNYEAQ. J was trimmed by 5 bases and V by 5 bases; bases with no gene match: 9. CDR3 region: CASSIRLAVGETQYF. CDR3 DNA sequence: TGTGCCAGCAGCATAAGACTAGCGGTGGGGGAGACCCAGTACTTC. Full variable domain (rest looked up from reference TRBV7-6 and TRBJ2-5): GAGVSQSPRYKVTKRGQDVALRCDPISGHVSLYWYRQALGQGPEFLTYFNYEAQQDKSGLPNDRFSAERPEGSISTLTIQRTEQRDSAMYRCASSIRLAVGETQYFGPGTRLLVL.

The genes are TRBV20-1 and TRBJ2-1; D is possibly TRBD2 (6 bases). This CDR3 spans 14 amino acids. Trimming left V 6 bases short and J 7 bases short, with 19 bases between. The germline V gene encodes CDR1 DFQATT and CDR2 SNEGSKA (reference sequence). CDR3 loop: CSAHGLAEGNEQFF. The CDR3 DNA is TGCAGTGCCCACGGGTTAGCGGAGGGGAATGAGCAGTTCTTC.

The CDR3 spells CASSITLESREQYF. CDR3 sequence (DNA): TGTGCCAGTAGTATAACCCTTGAATCGCGTGAGCAGTACTTC. The chain recombines TRBV19 with TRBJ2-7; D gene unclear. CDR3 length equals 14 residues. Germline V gene lookup returns CDR1 LNHDA and CDR2 SQIVND (reference sequence). V lost 2 bases and J 7 bases, leaving 15 bases between the germline ends.

The CDR3 region has the DNA TGTGCCAGCAGCTTAGCAGCGGGCCATAACACCGGGGAGCTGTTTTTT. It encodes CASSLAAGHNTGELFF. The J gene is TRBJ2-2, the V gene TRBV11-2, with a possible D match to TRBD2 (6 bases). V was pared by 1 base and J by 2 bases, with 11 bases between. The CDR3 loop spans 16 amino acids. Germline V CDR1 and CDR2: SGHAT, FQNNGV.

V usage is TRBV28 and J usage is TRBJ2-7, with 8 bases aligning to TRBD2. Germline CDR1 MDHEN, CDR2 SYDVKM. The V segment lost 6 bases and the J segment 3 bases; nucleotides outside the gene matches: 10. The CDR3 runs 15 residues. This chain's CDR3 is CASRGPGRGIYEQYF. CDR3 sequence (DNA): TGTGCCAGCAGAGGCCCCGGGAGGGGAATCTACGAGCAGTACTTC.

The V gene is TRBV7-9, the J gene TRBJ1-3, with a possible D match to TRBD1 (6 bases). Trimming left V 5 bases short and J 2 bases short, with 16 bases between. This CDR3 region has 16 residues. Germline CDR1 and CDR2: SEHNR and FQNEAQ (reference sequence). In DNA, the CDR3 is TGTGCCAGCAGCAGGGGGGGAGGGAAAGCTGGAAACACCATATATTTT. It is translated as CASSRGGGKAGNTIYF.

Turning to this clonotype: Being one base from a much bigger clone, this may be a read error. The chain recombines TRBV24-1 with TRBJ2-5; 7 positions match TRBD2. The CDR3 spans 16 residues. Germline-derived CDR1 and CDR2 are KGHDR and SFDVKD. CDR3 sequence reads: CATSDFGAGAQEAQYF. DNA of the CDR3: TGTGCCACCAGTGATTTCGGGGCGGGAGCCCAAGAGGCCCAGTACTTC.

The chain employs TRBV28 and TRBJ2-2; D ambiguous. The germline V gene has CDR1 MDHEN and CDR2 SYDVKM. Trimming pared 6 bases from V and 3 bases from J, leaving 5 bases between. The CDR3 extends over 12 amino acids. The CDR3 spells CASSPDTGELFF. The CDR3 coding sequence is TGTGCCAGCAGCCCAGACACCGGGGAGCTGTTTTTT.

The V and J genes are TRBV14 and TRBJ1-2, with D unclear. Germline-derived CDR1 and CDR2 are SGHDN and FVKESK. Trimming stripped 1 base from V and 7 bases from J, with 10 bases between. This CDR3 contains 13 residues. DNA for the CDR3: TGTGCCAGCAGCCAAGTACAGTCTAGTGGCTACACCTTC. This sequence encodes CASSQVQSSGYTF.

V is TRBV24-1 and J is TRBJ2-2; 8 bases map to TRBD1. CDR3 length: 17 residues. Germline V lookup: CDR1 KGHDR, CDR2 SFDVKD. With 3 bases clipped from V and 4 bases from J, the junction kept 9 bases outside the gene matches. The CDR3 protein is CATSDPLGQERTGELFF. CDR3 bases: TGTGCCACCAGTGATCCGTTGGGACAGGAGCGCACCGGGGAGCTGTTTTTT.

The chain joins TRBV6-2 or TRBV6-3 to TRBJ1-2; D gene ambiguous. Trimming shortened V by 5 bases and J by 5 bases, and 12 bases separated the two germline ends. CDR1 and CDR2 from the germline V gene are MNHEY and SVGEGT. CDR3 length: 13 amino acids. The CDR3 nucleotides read TGTGCCAGCAGTCAGATACCCGGGTATGGCTACACCTTC. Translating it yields CASSQIPGYGYTF.

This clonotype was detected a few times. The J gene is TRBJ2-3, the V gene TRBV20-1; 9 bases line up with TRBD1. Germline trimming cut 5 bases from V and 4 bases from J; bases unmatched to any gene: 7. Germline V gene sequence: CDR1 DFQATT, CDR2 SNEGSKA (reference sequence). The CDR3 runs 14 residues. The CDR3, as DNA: TGCAGTGCTTCCGGGACAGGGAATCCAGATACGCAGTATTTT. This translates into CSASGTGNPDTQYF.

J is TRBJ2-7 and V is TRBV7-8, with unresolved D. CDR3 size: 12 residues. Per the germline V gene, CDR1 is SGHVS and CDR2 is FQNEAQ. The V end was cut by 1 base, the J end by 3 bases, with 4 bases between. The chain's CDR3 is CASSLGVYEQYF. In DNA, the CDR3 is TGTGCCAGCAGCTTAGGGGTCTACGAGCAGTACTTC.

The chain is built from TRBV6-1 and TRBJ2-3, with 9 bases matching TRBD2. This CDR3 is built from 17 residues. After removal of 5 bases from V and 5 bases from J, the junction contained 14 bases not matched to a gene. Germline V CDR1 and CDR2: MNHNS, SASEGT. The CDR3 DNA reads TGTGCCAGCAGTCTTCTACGACTAGCGGAGAGGGGAGATACGCAGTATTTT. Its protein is CASSLLRLAERGDTQYF.

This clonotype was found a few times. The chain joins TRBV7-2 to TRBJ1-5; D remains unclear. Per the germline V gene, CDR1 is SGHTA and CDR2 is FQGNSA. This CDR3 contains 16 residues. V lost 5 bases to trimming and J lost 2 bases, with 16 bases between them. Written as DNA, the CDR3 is TGTGCCAGCAGCCAAGGGAGTGTTTTGGGCAATCAGCCCCAGCATTTT. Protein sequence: CASSQGSVLGNQPQHF.

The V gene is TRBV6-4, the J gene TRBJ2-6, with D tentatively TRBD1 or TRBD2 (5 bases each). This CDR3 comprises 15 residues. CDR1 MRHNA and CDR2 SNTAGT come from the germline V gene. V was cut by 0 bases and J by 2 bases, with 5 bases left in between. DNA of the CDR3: TGTGCCAGCAGTGACTCGGGGGCTGGGGCCAACGTCCTGACTTTC. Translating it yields CASSDSGAGANVLTF.

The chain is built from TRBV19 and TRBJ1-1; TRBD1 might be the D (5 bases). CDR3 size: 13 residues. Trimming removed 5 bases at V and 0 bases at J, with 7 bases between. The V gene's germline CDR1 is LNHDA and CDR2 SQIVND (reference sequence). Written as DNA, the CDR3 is TGTGCCAGTAGTGTGACAGTGAACACTGAAGCTTTCTTT. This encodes CASSVTVNTEAFF.

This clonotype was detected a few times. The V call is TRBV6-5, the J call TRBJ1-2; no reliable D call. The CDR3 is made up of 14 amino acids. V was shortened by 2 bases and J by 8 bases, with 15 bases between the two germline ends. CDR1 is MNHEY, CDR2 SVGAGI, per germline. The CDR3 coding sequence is TGTGCCAGCAGTTACCAAGGCGGGAGTGGGGGCTACACCTTC. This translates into CASSYQGGSGGYTF.

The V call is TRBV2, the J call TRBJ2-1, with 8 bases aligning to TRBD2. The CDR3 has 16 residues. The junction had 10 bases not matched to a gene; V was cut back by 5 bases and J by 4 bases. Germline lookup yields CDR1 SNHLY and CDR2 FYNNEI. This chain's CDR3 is CASSSQLAERYNEQFF. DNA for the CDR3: TGTGCCAGCAGTTCTCAACTAGCGGAGAGGTACAATGAGCAGTTCTTC.

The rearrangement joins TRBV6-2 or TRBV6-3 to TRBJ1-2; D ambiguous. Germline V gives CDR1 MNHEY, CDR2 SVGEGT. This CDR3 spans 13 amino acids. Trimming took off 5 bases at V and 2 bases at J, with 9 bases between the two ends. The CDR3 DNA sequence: TGTGCCAGCAGTGCTCCAGTGAACTATGGCTACACCTTC. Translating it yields CASSAPVNYGYTF.